The entry below gives a single T cell receptor beta chain sequence along with its context. Its antigen remains unknown. The record originates from a study of T cell responses to AZD1222 COVID-19 vaccine. Notes on the study in general: CD4 TCRs associated with vaccination spanned spike, dominating at 160-218 and 743-854. Donors were largely white British and mainly female; clonal diversity was possibly underestimated. Following two doses of AZD1222, Spike-specific TCR breadth and depth rose.

TCRdb's table, derived via immunoSEQ multiplex PCR, lists solely in-frame clones and lacks some. Of tens of thousands of clones listed, roughly 80% were seen once; the top ten hold approximately 5%. With 1 base removed from V and 2 bases from J, the gap between germline ends came to 18 bases. The CDR3 covers 18 residues. CDR1 and CDR2 from the germline V gene are KGHDR and SFDVKD. The source was peripheral blood, collected 28 days after the second AZD1222 dose. This TCR derives from an adult who received the AZD1222 COVID-19 vaccine. This chain joins TRBV24-1 and TRBJ2-3; D remains unclear. In DNA form, the CDR3 reads TGTGCCACCAGTGATTTATCCTCCGGACGCCTTAACACAGATACGCAGTATTTT. Translating it yields CATSDLSSGRLNTDTQYF.